This T cell receptor beta chain was identified during a study of shared clonotypes between healthy human individuals. Germline V gene lookup returns CDR1 MGHRA and CDR2 YSYEKL. The CDR3 has 13 residues. Trimming pared 0 bases from V and 6 bases from J, leaving 8 bases between. TCRdb keeps only in-frame clones here, not all; method: immunoSEQ multiplex PCR. The profile shows under 700,000 clones, 85% to 95% of them singletons. Naive CD8 cells were CD45RO-negative, positively selected for CCR7, excluding terminally differentiated effector memory CD45RA+ cells. Those who donated were healthy HIV-negative adults, with no recent acute infections or vaccinations reported.

The clonotype originates from a woman in her 30s in good health. J is TRBJ1-2 and V is TRBV4-1; D unclear. Specimen: naive CD8+ T cells sorted from blood. For the CDR3, the DNA is TGCGCCAGCAGCCAAGATAGTTCTCATGGCTACACCTTC. Translation: CASSQDSSHGYTF.